This TCR beta chain derives from a study of molecular identifiers for immune sequencing clone quantification. Whole-study findings and limits: For effector cells, clones above 20 RNA copies held over 98% of molecules; for naive cells, under 1%. Clone sizes that are highly expanded could be underestimated when identical TCR molecules share a barcode.

This CDR3 comprises 21 residues. The germline V gene encodes CDR1 DFQATT and CDR2 SNEGSKA (reference sequence). V lost 4 bases and J lost 2; bases outside the gene matches: 20. Preparation of the bulk TCR libraries relied on previously described methods and listed TCR primers. TCRdb ran MiXCR on the PCR reads and lists one entry per CDR3 protein. Among 250,000 to 350,000 distinct CDR3 sequences listed, about a fifth were seen once. Sorting defined naive CD8 T cells as CD8+CD4-CCR7+CD45RA+. Remarks on this clonotype: As yet, its antigen is unknown.

The specimen sequenced was naive CD8+ T cells from blood, with Jurkat cell RNA spiked in. Indicated subset: FACS-sorted CD8+CD4-CCR7+CD45RA+ naive T cells. The source of this sequence is a human donor in good health. Some libraries in this study had Jurkat cell RNA spiked in. The chain has TRBV20-1 and TRBJ1-4; 12 bases match TRBD1. The CDR3 DNA sequence: TGCAGTGCTACCAAAACCGGGACAGGGGGCACGGTTGGGGTGACTAATGAAAAACTGTTTTTT. It translates to CSATKTGTGGTVGVTNEKLFF.